This TCR beta chain originates from a study of neurological immune-mediated disorders. Study-wide points: HTLV-1-associated myelopathy had the most TCR clonal expansion, while multiple sclerosis had the least, a level that fell below healthy controls.

Time point defined: technical triplicate 3. The sorted-subset TCR libraries were prepared using about a million CD4+ or CD8+ T cells as the starting material. The CDR3 runs to 13 residues. V was clipped by 7 bases and J by 4 bases; unmatched bases: 6. CDR1 MGHDK and CDR2 SYGVNS come from the germline V gene. Synthesis of cDNA was performed by 5'RACE using 10-nucleotide random UMIs. TCRdb fed the 5' RACE reads into MiXCR, producing one record per CDR3 protein. The table records more than 25,000 distinct CDR3 sequences, about a sixth of them present only once. On this clonotype: Antigen unknown.

The origin of this receptor is a female donor with HTLV-1-associated myelopathy (HAM/TSP). Sequenced input: CD4+ T cells from blood. The V gene is TRBV25-1, the J gene TRBJ2-5; 7 positions agree with TRBD1. Here the CDR3 DNA reads TGTGCCAGCAATGACAGGGCAGTAGAGACCCAGTACTTC. As protein: CASNDRAVETQYF.